Each of the 29 T cell receptor beta chains below was sequenced from the same sample in a study of blood T cells in healthy people across ages. Together with a sample-barcoded 5' primer, a J-beta primer mix was included in a second PCR lasting about 6 to 11 cycles. TCRdb ran MiXCR on the 5' RACE reads and lists one entry per CDR3 protein. The sample contains under 700,000 distinct CDR3 sequences, 20% to 30% of which appear only once. This same sample was also taken into another study, of T cells of mothers and their children.

The sample consisted of blood. The receptors were gathered from a boy aged 10-17 years in good health.

Many counts were recorded for this clonotype. This chain joins TRBV29-1 and TRBJ2-4, with a weak D call TRBD2 (6 bases). The CDR3 is made up of 13 amino acids. V gave up 4 bases and J gave up 7 bases, with 14 bases separating them. In germline, CDR1 is SQVTM, CDR2 ANQGSEA. CDR3 amino acids: CSVGGGSKNIQYF. Here the CDR3 DNA reads TGCAGCGTTGGTGGAGGGAGTAAGAACATTCAGTACTTC.

This chain links TRBV28 with TRBJ2-1; 10 nucleotides align to TRBD2. In germline, CDR1 is MDHEN, CDR2 SYDVKM. The CDR3 has 16 amino acids. V lost 5 bases and J lost 4; bases outside the gene matches: 8. In DNA form, the CDR3 reads TGTGCCAGCAGTCCCCGTAGCGGGGGGCCATACAATGAGCAGTTCTTC. This sequence encodes CASSPRSGGPYNEQFF.

The gene calls are TRBV7-2 and TRBJ2-2, with 9 nucleotides matching TRBD1. From germline, CDR1 is SGHTA and CDR2 FQGNSA. V dropped 4 bases and J dropped 6; count of bases not matched to a gene: 3. The CDR3 has 14 amino acids. The CDR3 here is CASSWGQGPGELFF. The CDR3 nucleotides are TGTGCCAGCAGCTGGGGACAGGGCCCCGGGGAGCTGTTTTTT. The full variable domain, with the rest looked up from reference TRBV7-2 and TRBJ2-2, is GAGVSQSPSNKVTEKGKDVELRCDPISGHTALYWYRQSLGQGLEFLIYFQGNSAPDKSGLPSDRFSAERTGGSVSTLTIQRTQQEDSAVYLCASSWGQGPGELFFGEGSRLTVL.

For the CDR3, the DNA is TGTGCCAGCAGTTTAGAGGGGTACAAAAGGGGGAGAACCGGGGAGCTGTTTTTT. Its translation is CASSLEGYKRGRTGELFF. The chain couples TRBV12-3 or TRBV12-4 to TRBJ2-2; D might be TRBD1 (6 bases). The V gene lost 1 base and the J gene lost 5 bases, with 20 bases spanning the gap. The CDR3 has 18 residues.

The genes are TRBV12-3 or TRBV12-4 and TRBJ2-3; 8 bases are shared with TRBD2. Unmatched junction bases numbered 6, after V lost 2 bases and J lost 5 bases. This CDR3 contains 15 residues. Here the CDR3 DNA reads TGTGCCAGCAGTTTATCCGGACTAGCAGTAGATACGCAGTATTTT. Translated, it gives CASSLSGLAVDTQYF.

Concerning this clonotype itself: Its ends do not fully match the called genes, so a read error is possible. The chain couples TRBV7-2 to TRBJ1-1, with D maybe TRBD1 (6 bases). Germline CDR1 and CDR2: SGHTA and FQGNSA. The CDR3 is 16 residues long. CDR3 bases: TGTGCCAGCAGCCCTCAAACAGGGAGGATGGGCACTGAAGCTTACTTT. It yields the protein CASSPQTGRMGTEAYF.

This clonotype was seen more than once but under ten times. The chain has TRBV4-3 and TRBJ1-2; 8 nucleotides line up with TRBD1. Per the germline V gene, CDR1 is LGHNA and CDR2 is YSLEER. Trimming cost V 1 base and J 2 bases; bases outside gene matches: 3. CDR3 length equals 15 residues. This CDR3 is CASSQVQGANYGYTF. The CDR3 region has the DNA TGCGCCAGCAGCCAAGTGCAGGGGGCGAACTATGGCTACACCTTC.

A few counts support this clonotype. V and J are TRBV28 and TRBJ2-1; D possibly corresponds to TRBD2 (6 bases). Trimming took off 6 bases at V and 0 bases at J, with 21 bases between the two ends. The CDR3 is made up of 18 amino acids. Germline CDR1 is MDHEN and CDR2 is SYDVKM. The CDR3 sequence is CASRIRWDGGASYNEQFF. Here the CDR3 DNA reads TGTGCCAGCAGGATTCGATGGGACGGGGGTGCCTCCTACAATGAGCAGTTCTTC.

This clonotype was recorded a few times. The chain has TRBV20-1 and TRBJ2-1, with D maybe TRBD1 (6 bases). This CDR3 has 16 amino acids. The germline V gene has CDR1 DFQATT and CDR2 SNEGSKA (reference sequence). The V end lost 4 bases, the J end lost 0 bases, and 16 bases lay between the germline ends. The CDR3 nucleotides read TGCAGTGCTATGGACAGTACCCCGAGCTCCTACAATGAGCAGTTCTTC. This codes for CSAMDSTPSSYNEQFF.

The table lists this clonotype with many counts. V is TRBV27 and J is TRBJ1-4, with a weak D call TRBD1 (5 bases). V lost 4 bases and J 0 bases, leaving 9 bases between the germline ends. CDR3 length: 15 residues. The germline V gene has CDR1 MNHEY and CDR2 SMNVEV (reference sequence). This CDR3 reads CASSSDRATNEKLFF. The CDR3 nucleotides read TGTGCCAGCAGTTCCGACAGAGCAACTAATGAAAAACTGTTTTTT.

This chain connects TRBV18 to TRBJ1-2; the D gene is possibly TRBD1 (6 bases). The CDR3 has 18 residues. Per germline, CDR1 KGHSH and CDR2 LQKENI. V shed 6 bases and J shed 0 bases, with 23 bases lying between them. The CDR3 DNA reads TGTGCCAGCTCTCGAACCAGGACAGCCGAAACCTCTAACTATGGCTACACCTTC. Translated, it gives CASSRTRTAETSNYGYTF.

This clonotype was counted a few times. This chain connects TRBV9 to TRBJ2-7, with a tentative D call TRBD1 (5 bases). Per the germline V gene, CDR1 is SGDLS and CDR2 is YYNGEE. V was pared by 0 bases and J by 1 base, with 11 bases between. The CDR3 has 15 residues. CDR3 sequence (DNA): TGTGCCAGCAGCGTAGGAGGACAAGGATCCTACGAGCAGTACTTC. Encoded protein: CASSVGGQGSYEQYF.

The chain's CDR3 is CASSLVFAVGDTQYF. The CDR3 coding sequence is TGTGCCAGCAGCTTAGTGTTCGCAGTAGGGGATACGCAGTATTTT. This chain uses TRBV7-2 with TRBJ2-3, with unresolved D. Germline V gives CDR1 SGHTA, CDR2 FQGNSA. V was cut by 1 base and J by 6 bases, with 14 bases left in between. The CDR3 extends over 15 amino acids.

This chain connects TRBV2 to TRBJ2-3; maybe TRBD1 (6 bases). From germline, CDR1 is SNHLY and CDR2 FYNNEI. Trimming left V 5 bases short and J 4 bases short, with 10 bases between. This CDR3 spans 13 amino acids. CDR3 residues: CASSSRGSDTQYF. The CDR3 bases are TGTGCCAGCAGTAGCAGGGGATCAGATACGCAGTATTTT.

This clonotype has more than one count but fewer than ten. The chain is built from TRBV29-1 and TRBJ2-1, with D tentatively TRBD1 (5 bases). Between the trimmed V and J ends, which lost 1 base and 4 bases, there was a span of 11 bases. Germline V lookup: CDR1 SQVTM, CDR2 ANQGSEA. The CDR3 is 14 amino acids. DNA for the CDR3: TGCAGCGTTGAAGGGTCTGACAGTTACAATGAGCAGTTCTTC. It codes for CSVEGSDSYNEQFF.

This clonotype was counted a few times. CDR3 DNA sequence: TGCAGCGCCGCCGGTTCAGGTCCGAACACTGAAGCTTTCTTT. It specifies CSAAGSGPNTEAFF. The chain joins TRBV29-1 to TRBJ1-1; no definite D call. This CDR3 is 14 amino acids long. Germline V lookup: CDR1 SQVTM, CDR2 ANQGSEA. V lost 7 bases and J 1 base, leaving 16 bases between the germline ends.

There are a few counts of this clonotype. The chain uses TRBV6-5 and TRBJ1-2; 7 bases agree with TRBD1. V lost 4 bases, J lost 4 bases, and 3 bases stayed unmatched. Germline V gene sequence: CDR1 MNHEY, CDR2 SVGAGI. The CDR3 contains 13 residues. Here the CDR3 DNA reads TGTGCCAGCAGTTGCAGGGGGTGCTATGGCTACACCTTC. Translation: CASSCRGCYGYTF.

This clonotype was observed a few times. This rearrangement joins TRBV12-3 or TRBV12-4 to TRBJ2-7; D call uncertain. The CDR3 consists of 13 residues. V was trimmed by 4 bases and J by 3 bases, leaving 10 bases between them. The CDR3 region is CASSYYYRYEQYF. CDR3 in DNA: TGTGCCAGCAGTTACTACTATCGCTACGAGCAGTACTTC.

V is TRBV6-2 or TRBV6-3 and J is TRBJ2-5; TRBD1 matches 8 bases. V gave up 7 bases and J gave up 11 bases; unmatched junction bases: 12. Germline CDR1 MNHEY, CDR2 SVGEGT. The length of the CDR3 is 13 residues. The CDR3 DNA reads as TGTGCCAGCACGGGACAGGCCGCCTACGATCAGTACTTC. Translating it yields CASTGQAAYDQYF.

This chain uses TRBV12-3 or TRBV12-4 with TRBJ1-3; 7 nucleotides line up with TRBD1. J gave up 4 bases and V 6 bases, and 9 bases lay outside the gene matches. The CDR3 length is 15 residues. CDR3 sequence: CASRPTQGVGNTIYF. The CDR3, as DNA: TGTGCCAGCAGGCCGACCCAGGGGGTGGGAAACACCATATATTTT.

This clonotype has only a few counts. This chain connects TRBV6-1 to TRBJ2-5; TRBD1 is a possible D gene (6 bases). The DNA end is a closer match to TRBJ2-1, so the J assignment may be wrong. The CDR3 has 14 amino acids. CDR1 is MNHNS and CDR2 is SASEGT in the germline V gene. CDR3 residues: CASSEGGPFNEQFF. CDR3 DNA: TGTGCCAGCAGTGAAGGGGGGCCGTTCAATGAGCAGTTCTTC.

This clonotype was seen more than once but under ten times. V is TRBV7-2 and J is TRBJ2-5; 9 positions agree with TRBD2. The germline V gene encodes CDR1 SGHTA and CDR2 FQGNSA. The CDR3 is 14 amino acids. The V gene end was trimmed by 2 bases and the J gene end by 8 bases; junction bases not matched to a gene: 6. The chain's CDR3 is CASSLLASGATQYF. The CDR3 nucleotides read TGTGCCAGCAGCTTACTCGCTAGCGGGGCCACCCAGTACTTC.

There are many counts of this clonotype. The V gene is TRBV5-4, the J gene TRBJ2-5; TRBD2 matches at 8 bases. CDR3 length: 18 residues. The trim removed 4 bases at V and 1 base at J, leaving 15 bases unmatched. Germline V gene sequence: CDR1 SGHNT, CDR2 YYREEE (reference sequence). The CDR3 nucleotides read TGTGCCAGCAGCGTGGGGGGGGTGTGGCGGGGGGTCCAAGAGACCCAGTACTTC. It yields the protein CASSVGGVWRGVQETQYF.

This clonotype was seen more than once but under ten times. At one end, the junction sequence differs from germline, possibly due to a read error. CDR3 sequence (DNA): TGCGGTGCTTTCCCGACAGGGGACCACGAGCAGTACTTC. It is translated as CGAFPTGDHEQYF. V usage is TRBV20-1 and J usage is TRBJ2-7, with TRBD1 matching over 8 bases. CDR3 size: 13 residues. Germline V gene lookup returns CDR1 DFQATT and CDR2 SNEGSKA (reference sequence).

This clonotype was seen a few times. A read error may account for a junction end that differs from germline. V is TRBV5-1 and J is TRBJ1-1; D is undetermined. The CDR3 sequence is 12 residues long. Germline loops: CDR1 SGHRS, CDR2 YFSETQ. This CDR3 reads CASSWTGGEAIF. The CDR3 nucleotides read TGCGCCAGCAGCTGGACGGGAGGTGAAGCTATCTTT.

This clonotype occurred many times. The chain is built from TRBV7-6 and TRBJ2-1, with D perhaps matching TRBD2 (6 bases). The CDR3 length is 15 residues. The germline gives CDR1 SGHVS, CDR2 FNYEAQ. V gave up 4 bases and J gave up 2 bases, with 12 bases separating them. The CDR3 region has the DNA TGTGCCAGCAGCTCGACTAGTAGTGCCTACAATGAGCAGTTCTTC. This encodes CASSSTSSAYNEQFF.

This clonotype was counted ten times or more. The rearrangement links TRBV29-1 to TRBJ2-1; perhaps TRBD2 as D (7 bases). This CDR3 spans 14 amino acids. Trimming removed 4 bases at V and 1 base at J, with 11 bases between. The germline V gene encodes CDR1 SQVTM and CDR2 ANQGSEA. CDR3 nucleotides: TGCAGCGTTGTAGGGGGGGGGTCCTACAATGAGCAGTTCTTC. It yields the protein CSVVGGGSYNEQFF.

This clonotype was observed a few times. The V call is TRBV6-6, the J call TRBJ1-1; weak D call: TRBD1 (5 bases). V lost 8 bases and J lost 7, with 17 bases in between. This CDR3 spans 13 amino acids. CDR1 and CDR2 from the germline V gene are MNHNY and SVGAGI (reference sequence). The CDR3 DNA sequence: TGTGCCAGCGGTTCCGGGGCCAACCTTGAAGCTTTCTTT. Translated: CASGSGANLEAFF.

This clonotype has just a few counts. The J gene is TRBJ2-5, the V gene TRBV5-4, with 8 bases that match TRBD2. Gene TRBJ2-7 matches the end of the DNA better, so the J call may be wrong. Germline loops: CDR1 SGHNT, CDR2 YYREEE (reference sequence). CDR3 size: 15 residues. The CDR3 bases are TGTGCCAGCAGCCTTAGCGGGGATAGCTCCTACGAGCAGTACTTC. It is translated as CASSLSGDSSYEQYF.